The following is a T cell receptor (beta chain) sequence with its context. No antigen is known for it. One end of the junction fails to match germline, which may point to a read error. This sample was taken from a study of cytomegalovirus exposure and HLA in healthy donors. Study as a whole: Falling in the Caucasian-associated ancestry cluster were approximately 84% of under 450 genotyped donors.

The CDR3 extends over 19 amino acids. The germline V gene encodes CDR1 SEHNR and CDR2 FQNEAQ (reference sequence). Vbeta (60) and Jbeta (13) primers were used in the PCR. Repertoires were generated with immunoSEQ multiplex PCR, while TCRdb's copy carries only in-frame clones and drops some. The table includes about 97,000 clones, about 62% detected once. Study findings and constraints: A classifier reportedly called cytomegalovirus status with high sensitivity and specificity. In a later analysis, the majority of CMV-associated beta chains seemingly showed HLA restriction.

This chain joins TRBV7-9 and TRBJ2-1, with 14 bases aligning to TRBD2. The specimen was PBMCs. This clonotype was sampled from a human donor in good health. In DNA form, the CDR3 reads TGTGTCAGCAGCTTATTAGGGACTAGCGGGAGATTGTCCTACAATGAGCAGTTCTTC. Translating gives CVSSLLGTSGRLSYNEQFF.